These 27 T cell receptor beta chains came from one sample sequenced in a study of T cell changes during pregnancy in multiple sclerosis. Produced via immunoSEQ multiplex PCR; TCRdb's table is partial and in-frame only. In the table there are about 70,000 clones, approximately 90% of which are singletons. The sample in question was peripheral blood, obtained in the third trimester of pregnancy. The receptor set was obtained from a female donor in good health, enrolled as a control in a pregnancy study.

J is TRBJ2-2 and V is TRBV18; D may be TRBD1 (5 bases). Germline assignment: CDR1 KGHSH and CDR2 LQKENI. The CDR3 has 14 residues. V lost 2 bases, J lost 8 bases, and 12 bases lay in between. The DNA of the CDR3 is TGTGCCAGCTCACCATTTTCAGGGCCTGGGGAGCTGTTTTTT. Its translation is CASSPFSGPGELFF.

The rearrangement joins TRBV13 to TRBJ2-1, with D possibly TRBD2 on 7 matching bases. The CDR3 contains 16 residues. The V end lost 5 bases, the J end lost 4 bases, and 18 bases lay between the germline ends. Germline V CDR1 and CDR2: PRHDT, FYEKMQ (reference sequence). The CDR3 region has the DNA TGTGCCAGCAGCCCGGATCAAGGGGGGGTTTACAATGAGCAGTTCTTC. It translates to CASSPDQGGVYNEQFF. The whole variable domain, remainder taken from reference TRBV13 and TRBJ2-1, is AAGVIQSPRHLIKEKRETATLKCYPIPRHDTVYWYQQGPGQDPQFLISFYEKMQSDKGSIPDRFSAQQFSDYHSELNMSSLELGDSALYFCASSPDQGGVYNEQFFGPGTRLTVL.

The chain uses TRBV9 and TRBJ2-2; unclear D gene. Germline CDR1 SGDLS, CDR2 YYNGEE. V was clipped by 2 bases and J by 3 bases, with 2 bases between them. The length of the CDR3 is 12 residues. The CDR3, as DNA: TGTGCCAGCAGCGTCGACACCGGGGAGCTGTTTTTT. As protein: CASSVDTGELFF.

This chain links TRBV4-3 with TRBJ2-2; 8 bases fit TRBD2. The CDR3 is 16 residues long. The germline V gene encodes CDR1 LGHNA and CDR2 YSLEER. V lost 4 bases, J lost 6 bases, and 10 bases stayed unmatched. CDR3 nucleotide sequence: TGCGCCAGCAGCCGGACGGGGGGGCCGGATTCCGGGGAGCTGTTTTTT. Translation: CASSRTGGPDSGELFF.

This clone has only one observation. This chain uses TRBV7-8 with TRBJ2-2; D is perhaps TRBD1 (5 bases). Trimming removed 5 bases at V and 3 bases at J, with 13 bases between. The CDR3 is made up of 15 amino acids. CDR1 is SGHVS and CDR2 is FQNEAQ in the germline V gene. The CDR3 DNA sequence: TGTGCCAGCAGCCAGGGCCAACGGGACACCGGGGAGCTGTTTTTT. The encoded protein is CASSQGQRDTGELFF.

In DNA, the CDR3 is TGTGCCAGCAGTCCGGACAGGGGCGGCACAGATACGCAGTATTTT. Protein sequence: CASSPDRGGTDTQYF. The chain has TRBV6-1 and TRBJ2-3, with 9 bases matching TRBD1. Trimming took 5 bases from V and 1 from J; bases not matched to a gene: 4. There are 15 residues in the CDR3. Germline CDR1 reads MNHNS; CDR2 reads SASEGT.

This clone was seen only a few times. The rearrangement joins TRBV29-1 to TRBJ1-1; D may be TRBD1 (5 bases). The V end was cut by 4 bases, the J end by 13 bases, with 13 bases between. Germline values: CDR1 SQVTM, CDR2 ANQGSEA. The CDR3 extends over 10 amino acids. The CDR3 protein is CSVGGGPGFF. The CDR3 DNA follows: TGCAGCGTTGGGGGGGGACCGGGTTTCTTT.

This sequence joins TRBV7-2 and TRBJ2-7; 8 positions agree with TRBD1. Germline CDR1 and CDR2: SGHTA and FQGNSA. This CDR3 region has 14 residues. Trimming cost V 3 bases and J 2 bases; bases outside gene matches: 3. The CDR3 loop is CASSFQGAPYEQYF. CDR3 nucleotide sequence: TGTGCCAGCAGCTTTCAGGGGGCCCCCTACGAGCAGTACTTC.

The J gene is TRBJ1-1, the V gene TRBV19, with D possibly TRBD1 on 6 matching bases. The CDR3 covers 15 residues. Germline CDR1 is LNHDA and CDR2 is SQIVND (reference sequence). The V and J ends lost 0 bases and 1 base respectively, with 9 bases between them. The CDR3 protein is CASSIDTGRNTEAFF. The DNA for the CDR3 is TGTGCCAGTAGTATAGATACAGGGAGGAACACTGAAGCTTTCTTT. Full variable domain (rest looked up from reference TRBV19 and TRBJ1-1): DGGITQSPKYLFRKEGQNVTLSCEQNLNHDAMYWYRQDPGQGLRLIYYSQIVNDFQKGDIAEGYSVSREKKESFPLTVTSAQKNPTAFYLCASSIDTGRNTEAFFGQGTRLTVV.

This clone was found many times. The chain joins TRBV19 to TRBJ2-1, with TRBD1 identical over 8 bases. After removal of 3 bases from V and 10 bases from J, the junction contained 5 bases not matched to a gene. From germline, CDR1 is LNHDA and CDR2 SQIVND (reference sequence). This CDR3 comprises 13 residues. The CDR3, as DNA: TGTGCCAGTAGTATTACAGGGGACAGGGAGCAGTTCTTC. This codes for CASSITGDREQFF.

CDR3: CASSLVGGLVYNEQFF. The CDR3 nucleotides read TGCGCCAGCAGCTTGGTGGGGGGTCTCGTCTACAATGAGCAGTTCTTC. J is TRBJ2-1 and V is TRBV5-1, with D possibly being TRBD2 (6 bases). V dropped 0 bases and J dropped 3 bases, with 13 bases sitting between them. Germline CDR1 is SGHRS and CDR2 is YFSETQ. The CDR3 loop spans 16 amino acids. The whole variable domain, remainder taken from reference TRBV5-1 and TRBJ2-1, is KAGVTQTPRYLIKTRGQQVTLSCSPISGHRSVSWYQQTPGQGLQFLFEYFSETQRNKGNFPGRFSGRQFSNSRSEMNVSTLELGDSALYLCASSLVGGLVYNEQFFGPGTRLTVL.

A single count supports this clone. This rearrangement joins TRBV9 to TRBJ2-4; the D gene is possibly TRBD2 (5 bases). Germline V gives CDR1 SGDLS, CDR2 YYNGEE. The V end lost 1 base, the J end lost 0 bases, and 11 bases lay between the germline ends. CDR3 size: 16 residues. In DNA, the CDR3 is TGTGCCAGCAGCGTAACGTCCGGGATAGCCAAAAACATTCAGTACTTC. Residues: CASSVTSGIAKNIQYF.

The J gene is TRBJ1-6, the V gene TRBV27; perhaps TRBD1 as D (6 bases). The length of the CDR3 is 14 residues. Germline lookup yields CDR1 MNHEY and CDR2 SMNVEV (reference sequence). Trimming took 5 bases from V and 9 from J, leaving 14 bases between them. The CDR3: CASSPRQAASPLHF. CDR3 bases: TGTGCCAGCAGTCCCCGACAGGCAGCTTCACCCCTCCACTTT.

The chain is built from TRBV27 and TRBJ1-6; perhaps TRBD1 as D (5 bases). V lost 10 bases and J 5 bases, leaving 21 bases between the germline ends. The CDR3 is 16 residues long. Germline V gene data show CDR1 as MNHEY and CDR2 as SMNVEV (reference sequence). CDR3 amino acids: CAKDSAGPPHNSPLHF. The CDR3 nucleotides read TGTGCCAAAGATTCGGCGGGGCCACCCCATAATTCACCCCTCCACTTT.

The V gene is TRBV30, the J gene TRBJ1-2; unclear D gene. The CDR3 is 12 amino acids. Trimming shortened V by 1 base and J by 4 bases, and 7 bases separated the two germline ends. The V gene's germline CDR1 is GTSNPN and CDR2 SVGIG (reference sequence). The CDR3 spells CAWSAIVYGYTF. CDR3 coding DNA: TGTGCCTGGAGTGCTATAGTCTATGGCTACACCTTC.

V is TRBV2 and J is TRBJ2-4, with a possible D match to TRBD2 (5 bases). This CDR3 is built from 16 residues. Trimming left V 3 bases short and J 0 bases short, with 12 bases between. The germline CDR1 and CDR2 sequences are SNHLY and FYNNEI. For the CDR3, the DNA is TGTGCCAGCAGTGAGAGGGTACGGCTAGCCAAAAACATTCAGTACTTC. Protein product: CASSERVRLAKNIQYF. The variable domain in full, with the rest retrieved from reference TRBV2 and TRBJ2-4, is EPEVTQTPSHQVTQMGQEVILRCVPISNHLYFYWYRQILGQKVEFLVSFYNNEISEKSEIFDDQFSVERPDGSNFTLKIRSTKLEDSAMYFCASSERVRLAKNIQYFGAGTRLSVL.

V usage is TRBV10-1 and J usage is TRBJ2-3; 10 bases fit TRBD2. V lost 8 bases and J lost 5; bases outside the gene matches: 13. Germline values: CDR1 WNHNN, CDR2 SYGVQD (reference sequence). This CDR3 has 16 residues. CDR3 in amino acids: CASPAPGLAMGDTQYF. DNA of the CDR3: TGCGCCAGCCCCGCCCCGGGACTAGCGATGGGAGATACGCAGTATTTT.

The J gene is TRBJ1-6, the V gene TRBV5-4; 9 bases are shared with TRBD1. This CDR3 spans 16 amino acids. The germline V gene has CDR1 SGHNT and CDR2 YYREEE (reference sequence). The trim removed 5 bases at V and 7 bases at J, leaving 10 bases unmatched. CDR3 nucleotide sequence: TGTGCCAGCAGGTCCGGGACAGGGTATGGCAATTCACCCCTCCACTTT. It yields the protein CASRSGTGYGNSPLHF.

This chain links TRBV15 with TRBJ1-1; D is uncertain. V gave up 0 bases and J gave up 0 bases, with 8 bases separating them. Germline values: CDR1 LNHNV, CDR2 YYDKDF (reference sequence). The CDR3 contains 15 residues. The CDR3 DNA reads TGTGCCACCAGCAGAGATCGCCAGATGAACACTGAAGCTTTCTTT. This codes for CATSRDRQMNTEAFF.

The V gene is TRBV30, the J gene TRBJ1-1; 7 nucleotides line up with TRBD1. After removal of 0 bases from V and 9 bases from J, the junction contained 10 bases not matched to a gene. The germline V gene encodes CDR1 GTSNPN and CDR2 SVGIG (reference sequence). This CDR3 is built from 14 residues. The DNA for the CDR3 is TGTGCCTGGAGTGTAATGAGGGGGCGAGGCCAAGCTTTCTTT. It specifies CAWSVMRGRGQAFF.

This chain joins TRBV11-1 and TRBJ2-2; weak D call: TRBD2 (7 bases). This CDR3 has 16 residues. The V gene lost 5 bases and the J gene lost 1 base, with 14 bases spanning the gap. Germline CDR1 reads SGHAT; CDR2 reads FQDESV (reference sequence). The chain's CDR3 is CASSRRGGENTGELFF. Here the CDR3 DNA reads TGTGCCAGCAGCCGAAGGGGGGGCGAGAACACCGGGGAGCTGTTTTTT.

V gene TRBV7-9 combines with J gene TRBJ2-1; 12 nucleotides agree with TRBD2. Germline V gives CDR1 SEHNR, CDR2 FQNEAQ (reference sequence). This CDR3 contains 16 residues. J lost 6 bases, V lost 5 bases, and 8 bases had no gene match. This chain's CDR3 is CASSPNGLAGSNEQFF. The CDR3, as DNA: TGTGCCAGCAGCCCCAACGGACTAGCGGGAAGCAATGAGCAGTTCTTC.

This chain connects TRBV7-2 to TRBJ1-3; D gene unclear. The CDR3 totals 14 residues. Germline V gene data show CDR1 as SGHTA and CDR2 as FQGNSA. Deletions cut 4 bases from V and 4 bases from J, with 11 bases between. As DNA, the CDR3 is TGTGCCAGCAGCTCCCGACTAGCCGGAAACACCATATATTTT. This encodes CASSSRLAGNTIYF.

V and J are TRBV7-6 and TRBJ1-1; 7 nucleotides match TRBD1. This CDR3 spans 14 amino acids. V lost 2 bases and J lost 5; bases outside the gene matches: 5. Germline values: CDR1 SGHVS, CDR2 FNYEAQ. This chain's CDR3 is CASSLYRGQTEAFF. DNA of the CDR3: TGTGCCAGCAGCTTATACCGGGGACAGACTGAAGCTTTCTTT.

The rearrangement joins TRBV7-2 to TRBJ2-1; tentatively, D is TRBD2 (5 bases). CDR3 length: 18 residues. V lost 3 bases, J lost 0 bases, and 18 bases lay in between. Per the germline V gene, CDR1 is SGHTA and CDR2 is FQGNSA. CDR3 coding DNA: TGTGCCAGCAGCTTTCGACATTCGTTGGGGAGCTCCTACAATGAGCAGTTCTTC. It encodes CASSFRHSLGSSYNEQFF.

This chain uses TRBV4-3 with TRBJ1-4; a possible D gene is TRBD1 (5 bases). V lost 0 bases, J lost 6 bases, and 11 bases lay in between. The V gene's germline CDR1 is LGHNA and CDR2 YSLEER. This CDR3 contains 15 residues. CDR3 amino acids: CASSQEGGIDEKLFF. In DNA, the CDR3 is TGCGCCAGCAGCCAAGAGGGGGGTATAGATGAAAAACTGTTTTTT.

The chain's CDR3 is CASGGTGAGTQYF. CDR3 DNA sequence: TGTGCTAGTGGGGGGACTGGCGCCGGTACGCAGTATTTT. The chain links TRBV12-5 to TRBJ2-3; possible D gene TRBD2, 6 bases. V gave up 6 bases and J gave up 8 bases, with 15 bases separating them. Germline CDR1 and CDR2: LGHNT and FRNRAP. The CDR3 is 13 residues long.